This TCR beta chain was retrieved from a study of CD8+ T cells in alopecia areata. Study-level information: Those patients who were treated received oral tofacitinib, which was given at 5 to 10 mg twice daily for moderate-to-severe alopecia areata.

Extraction and reverse transcription of RNA yielded cDNA as the sequencing template. Clones were sequenced by immunoSEQ multiplex PCR, and TCRdb holds only the in-frame ones, with some missing. The table records approximately 200,000 clones, roughly three fifths of them present only once. Regarding the study as a whole: Clonality exceeded that of normal scalp in lesional scalp, most notably in alopecia totalis/universalis. While tofacitinib was given, many expanded lesional clones persisted in scalp and blood.

Germline assignment: CDR1 KGHSH and CDR2 LQKENI. This CDR3 has 15 amino acids. Between the trimmed V and J ends, which lost 3 bases and 2 bases, there was a span of 13 bases. On this clone: Antigen: not known.

Treatment: oral pan-JAK inhibitor, 5-10 mg twice daily. The chain joins TRBV18 to TRBJ2-5; tentatively, D is TRBD1 (5 bases). Specimen: CD4+ T cells sorted from blood, collected at week 4, from a patient treated with tofacitinib. The clonotype was recovered from a human donor with alopecia areata. The CDR3 DNA follows: TGTGCCAGCTCACCGATGCAGGGATTACAAGAGACCCAGTACTTC. Protein sequence: CASSPMQGLQETQYF. The whole variable domain, remainder taken from reference TRBV18 and TRBJ2-5, is NAGVMQNPRHLVRRRGQEARLRCSPMKGHSHVYWYRQLPEEGLKFMVYLQKENIIDESGMPKERFSAEFPKEGPSILRIQQVVRGDSAAYFCASSPMQGLQETQYFGPGTRLLVL.